This T cell receptor (beta chain) was sequenced for a study of T cells in Graves' hyperthyroidism and ophthalmopathy. Germline loops: CDR1 LGHNA, CDR2 YNFKEQ. V lost 4 bases, J lost 2 bases, and 3 bases stayed unmatched. CDR3 size: 16 residues. Amplified regions were TCR beta CDR3 sequences from RNA transcripts. TCR CDR3 regions were first amplified by RT-PCR with HTBI primers. TCRdb analysed the multiplex PCR reads with MiXCR anew, one entry per CDR3 protein. The table has about 600,000 distinct CDR3 sequences, 11% to 15% seen once. The chain uses TRBV4-2 and TRBJ2-3; 13 bases fit TRBD2. The TCR sequence derives from a woman under 30 with Graves' ophthalmopathy. Material: blood. Here the CDR3 DNA reads TGTGCCAGCAGCCGAGGGACTAGCGGGGTCACAGATACGCAGTATTTT. This gives the protein CASSRGTSGVTDTQYF.